This TCR beta chain came from a study of blood T cell repertoires in COVID-19. At the level of the study: The United States, Italy and Spain supplied acute and convalescent COVID-19 samples. Nucleic acid was either cDNA or gDNA, and it came from T cells, B-cell-depleted T cells, or PBMCs.

Trimming cost V 1 base and J 1 base, with 8 bases left between them. Germline CDR1 and CDR2: LNHNV and YYDKDF (reference sequence). The CDR3 consists of 15 residues. The table lists this clone with a few counts. Source study methods: Reference gene primers were amplified, and this amplification served to estimate nucleated cell counts. Sequenced by immunoSEQ multiplex PCR; TCRdb stores in-frame clones only, minus some. That table is the source of V, J and clone size, and D and trimming were worked out from the DNA. The sample shows roughly 250,000 clones, about nine tenths of them seen only once. Sequenced material: PBMCs or T cells enriched from blood (not recorded which). The V gene is TRBV15, the J gene TRBJ1-3; D perhaps matches TRBD1 (6 bases). This receptor was identified in a woman aged 18-29 years who had recovered from COVID-19. The CDR3 nucleotides read TGTGCCACCAGCAGAGCCGGGACATCTGGAAACACCATATATTTT. Translated: CATSRAGTSGNTIYF.